The entry below describes one TCR beta chain. What it binds is unknown. The sample is drawn from a study of T cell repertoires in cytomegalovirus infection. In the study overall: Selection of CMV epitopes for the study included recently identified HLA-C-restricted and well-studied HLA-B-restricted ones. General observations from the study: What dominated the ex vivo response were HLA-C-restricted CMV-specific TCR beta clonotypes.

Germline V gene lookup returns CDR1 SQVTM and CDR2 ANQGSEA. The CDR3 length is 14 residues. Trimming stripped 3 bases from V and 0 bases from J, with 11 bases between. Each CDR3 protein gets one entry after TCRdb re-called the reads with MiXCR. The data hold about 920,000 distinct CDR3 sequences, with around 30% observed a single time. The source is a human donor in good health (CMV status not recorded). Some clones in this sample may be carry-over from other donors' samples. The chain is built from TRBV29-1 and TRBJ2-5; D uncertain. The sequences come from cultured CD8+ T cells from PBMCs, collected from culture after CMV antigen stimulation. CDR3 bases: TGCAGCGTTGAGTGGAGTCGGGACCAAGAGACCCAGTACTTC. Translating gives CSVEWSRDQETQYF. Drawing the rest from reference TRBV29-1 and TRBJ2-5, the complete variable domain is SAVISQKPSRDICQRGTSLTIQCQVDSQVTMMFWYRQQPGQSLTLIATANQGSEATYESGFVIDKFPISRPNLTFSTLTVSNMSPEDSSIYLCSVEWSRDQETQYFGPGTRLLVL.